The entry that follows covers one TCR beta chain sequence. The CDR3 extends over 15 amino acids. Between the trimmed V and J ends, which lost 5 bases and 5 bases, there was a span of 19 bases. Germline-derived CDR1 and CDR2 are SGHVS and FQNEAQ. Ages ranged from about 18 to 89 years, with residence in around 24 US areas. What the recovered Cohort 3 donors had was two negative PCRs, clearance, or symptom resolution. Sequencing was performed with immunoSEQ multiplex PCR; in TCRdb, only in-frame clones are kept and a portion is missing. The sample includes 150,000 to 250,000 clones, about 80% of them seen just once. The data belong to a study of blood T cell repertoires in COVID-19. Study as a whole: Some COVID-19 samples were acute and others convalescent; all came from the United States, Italy and Spain.

Material: PBMCs or T cells enriched from blood (not recorded which). The rearrangement links TRBV7-8 to TRBJ2-7; a possible D gene is TRBD2 (7 bases). This receptor was obtained from a middle-aged man who had recovered from COVID-19. In DNA, the CDR3 is TGTGCCAGCAGCCTCCGAGGGGGGGGCTTGGACGAGCAGTACTTC. Translating it yields CASSLRGGGLDEQYF.